A selection of T cell receptor beta chains follows, all from one sample in a study of T cell changes during pregnancy in multiple sclerosis. Some clones are missing from TCRdb's copy, which holds only in-frame ones; the method was immunoSEQ multiplex PCR. In the table there are more than 55,000 clones, roughly 94% of which are singletons. This material consisted of CD8+ T cells from peripheral blood mononuclear cells, taken in the third trimester of pregnancy. The receptors stem from a female donor with multiple sclerosis, enrolled in a pregnancy study. CDR3s include the opening cysteine and the closing phenylalanine or tryptophan. The order of the fields is clone size, V gene, J gene, CDR3 protein. Clone size appears in some rows only: once, few, many, or a class for an expanded clone.

>few|TRBV28|TRBJ1-1
CASSLGRNTEAFF
>.|TRBV13|TRBJ2-2
CASSLIAGGLNTGELFF
>once|TRBV5-5|TRBJ1-2
CASSLGGTGALSYGYTF
>.|TRBV7-9|TRBJ2-7
CASSLGSWVGSGRREQYF
>.|TRBV9|TRBJ2-7
CASSVALASYEQYF
>.|TRBV7-9|TRBJ2-7
CASSLVGTGKDEQYF
>.|TRBV5-8|TRBJ2-5
CASPSRGLGETQYF
>.|TRBV13|TRBJ2-6
CASSWEEQADGANVLTF
>few|TRBV19|TRBJ2-1
CASSRGGDYNEQFF
>.|TRBV4-1|TRBJ2-1
CASRFRSGSDNEQFF
>.|TRBV2|TRBJ1-2
CARAGGGNYGYTF
>once|TRBV5-4|TRBJ1-1
CASSPAGVRGNTEAFF
>.|TRBV5-4|TRBJ2-7
CASSWGPGGGGYEQYF
>once|TRBV7-9|TRBJ2-1
CASSFGDFNNEQFF
>.|TRBV7-9|TRBJ1-2
CASSTSDERESYNYGYTF
>.|TRBV6-5|TRBJ1-5
CASSYQGQNQPQHF
>.|TRBV6-1|TRBJ2-7
CASSVAGEGYEQYF
>once|TRBV13|TRBJ1-1
CASSLHLGEGNEAFF
>.|TRBV5-5|TRBJ2-7
CASSLFRVGYEQYF
>.|TRBV10-1|TRBJ2-7
CASSDPGQSYEQYF
>.|TRBV11-1|TRBJ2-7
CASSLGPEVYEQYF
>.|TRBV7-8|TRBJ2-7
CASSAGLAGVGTFYEQYF
>.|TRBV27|TRBJ1-2
CASTTSPRTGDGYTF
>.|TRBV29-1|TRBJ1-3
CSVAPDGIGNTIYF
>.|TRBV5-6|TRBJ2-5
CASSLMAGGLRETQYF
>.|TRBV7-9|TRBJ2-3
CASSRTSGSTDTQYF
>.|TRBV5-6|TRBJ2-1
CASSLPTYVSSYNEQFF
>.|TRBV10-3|TRBJ2-1
CAIRKTGVMGNEQFF
>.|TRBV5-6|TRBJ2-1
CASSYGGVRAGGYEQFF
>few|TRBV7-9|TRBJ1-2
CASSPATGNYGYTF
>once|TRBV7-7|TRBJ2-1
CASSLLAGLYNEQFF
>.|TRBV4-1|TRBJ2-7
CASSHGGSSYEQYF
>.|TRBV7-6|TRBJ2-3
CASSLGEEAYF
>.|TRBV6-6|TRBJ2-2
CASGTGGNTGELFF
>.|TRBV7-2|TRBJ2-7
CASSSETGVRYEQYF
>.|TRBV25-1|TRBJ1-4
CASSEWGGAGEKLFF
>.|TRBV7-2|TRBJ1-2
CASSSRTANYGYTF
>.|TRBV27|TRBJ2-1
CASSIIGLYNEQFF
>.|TRBV6-1|TRBJ1-3
CASSEAGDSGNTIYF
>.|TRBV7-9|TRBJ1-1
CASSLIEGAGRTEAFF
>.|TRBV19|TRBJ2-7
CASSMGETYEQYF
>.|TRBV6-1|TRBJ2-1
CASSEDGTRYNEQFF
>.|TRBV27|TRBJ2-4
CASSWGGAGYIQYF
>.|TRBV20-1|TRBJ1-1
CSARPGVAFF
>.|TRBV28|TRBJ2-7
CASSLASGPSYEQYF
>.|TRBV5-1|TRBJ1-4
CASSLTRQGVGATNEKLFF
>.|TRBV9|TRBJ1-2
CASSAGGTGNYGYTF
>.|TRBV12-5|TRBJ1-3
CASGVGAPDTIYF
>.|TRBV10-1|TRBJ1-1
CASSEGTGFNTEAFF
>once|TRBV6-1|TRBJ2-1
CASSGLAGGPGEQFF